A selection of T cell receptor beta chains follows, all from one sample in a study of memory CD4+ T cells and cytomegalovirus serostatus. Profiled with immunoSEQ multiplex PCR; TCRdb holds only in-frame clones, not every one. The sample carries some 54,000 clones, around 83% recorded once. What was sequenced was memory CD4+ T cells from blood. These receptors were collected from an adult in good health and CMV-seropositive. CDR3s include the opening cysteine and the closing phenylalanine or tryptophan. A D gene is named only where the DNA matches it firmly. Not every row has a clone size; where given, it reads once, few, many or a size class.

V	size	D	J	DNA	CDR3
TRBV7-3	.	.	TRBJ2-2	TGTGCCAGCAGCTTATCTGCTAGCAGCCCCGGGGAGCTGTTTTTT	CASSLSASSPGELFF
TRBV7-3	.	TRBD2	TRBJ2-1	TGTGCCAGCAGCGCCGTCACCGGACTAGCGACCAATGAGCAGTTCTTC	CASSAVTGLATNEQFF
TRBV6-5	.	.	TRBJ2-1	TGTGCCAGCAGTTACGACAGGTCAACCAATGAGCAGTTCTTC	CASSYDRSTNEQFF
TRBV9	.	TRBD1	TRBJ2-6	TGTGCCAGCAGCGTAGACAGGGGACAGCCATCCCCCTCTGGGGCCAACGTCCTGACTTTC	CASSVDRGQPSPSGANVLTF
TRBV7-9	.	.	TRBJ1-1	TGTGCCAGCAGCGTACAGGGAGACACTGAAGCTTTCTTT	CASSVQGDTEAFF
TRBV11-3	.	.	TRBJ2-2	TGTGCCAGCAGCTTAGGGGGGCCGAACACCGGGGAGCTGTTTTTT	CASSLGGPNTGELFF
TRBV6-6	.	.	TRBJ1-1	TGTGCCAGCAGTCAGGACGGGTACATGAACACTGAAGCTTTCTTT	CASSQDGYMNTEAFF
TRBV18	.	.	TRBJ2-2	TGTGCCAGCTCCACCGGGGGTAGCGGCAACACCGGGGAGCTGTTTTTT	CASSTGGSGNTGELFF
TRBV6-6	once	TRBD2	TRBJ2-7	TGTGCCAGCAGTTATTCCCCTAGCGGGAGCTACGAGCAGTACTTC	CASSYSPSGSYEQYF
TRBV29-1	.	TRBD1	TRBJ1-2	TGCAGCGTTGAAGATCAACCAGGGGGCGGTTCTGGCTACACCTTC	CSVEDQPGGGSGYTF
TRBV7-8	.	.	TRBJ1-5	TGTGCCAGCAGCTTAGTACGGACCGTTAGCAATCAGCCCCAGCATTTT	CASSLVRTVSNQPQHF
TRBV11-2	.	.	TRBJ1-2	TGTGCCAGCAGCTTAGATCTAGGGCATGGCTACACCTTC	CASSLDLGHGYTF
TRBV5-4	.	TRBD1	TRBJ2-7	TGTGCCAGCAGCTCTCGACAGGGAAGGGAACACGAGCAGTACTTC	CASSSRQGREHEQYF
TRBV6-5	.	TRBD1	TRBJ2-5	TGTGCCAGCAGTTCGGGGAGACAGGGCCAGGAGACCCAGTACTTC	CASSSGRQGQETQYF
TRBV6-6	.	.	TRBJ1-2	TGTGCCAGCAGGTTGGACAACACCAACTATGGCTACACCTTC	CASRLDNTNYGYTF
TRBV5-6	.	.	TRBJ2-5	TGTGCCAGCAGCTTGCCGGAGGCTTCGCAAGAGACCCAGTACTTC	CASSLPEASQETQYF
TRBV28	.	.	TRBJ2-1	TGTGCCAGCAGTTTGGGAGGAGCGGTACCCTACAATGAGCAGTTCTTC	CASSLGGAVPYNEQFF
TRBV29-1	once	.	TRBJ2-4	TGCAGCGGCAAGGGGGAAAACATTCAGTACTTC	CSGKGENIQYF
TRBV5-1	.	.	TRBJ2-1	TGCGCCAGCAGCGTAGGGGGCGCGGGGAATGAGCAGTTCTTC	CASSVGGAGNEQFF
TRBV29-1	.	.	TRBJ2-3	TGCAGCGTTGAGGGGTCCACAGATACGCAGTATTTT	CSVEGSTDTQYF
TRBV19	few	.	TRBJ1-4	TGTGCCAGTAGTTTGAGGACAGTGTCTAATGAAAAACTGTTTTTT	CASSLRTVSNEKLFF
TRBV4-3	.	TRBD2	TRBJ2-2	TGCGCCAGCAGCCAAGCCCCTAGCGGTGATAGGGAGCTGTTTTTT	CASSQAPSGDRELFF
TRBV7-6	few	TRBD1	TRBJ1-2	TGTGCCAGCAGCCCCGGGACAGACTATGGCTACACCTTC	CASSPGTDYGYTF
TRBV28	.	TRBD1	TRBJ1-2	TGTGCCAGCACTCGAGGGACAGGGAACGGCTACACCTTC	CASTRGTGNGYTF
TRBV6-4	once	.	TRBJ2-2	TGTGCCAGCAGTGAGGGCGGGGAGCTGTTTTTT	CASSEGGELFF
TRBV27	.	TRBD1	TRBJ2-1	TGTGCCAGCACAAGGACAGGGTCCTACAATGAGCAGTTCTTC	CASTRTGSYNEQFF
TRBV28	.	TRBD1	TRBJ1-2	TGTGCCAGCAGCTCCCTCGGACAGGGAGGGTATTGGGGCTACACCTTC	CASSSLGQGGYWGYTF
TRBV19	.	.	TRBJ2-7	TGTGCCAGTAGTCCTCGGACGGCCGACGAGCAGTACTTC	CASSPRTADEQYF
TRBV4-3	.	.	TRBJ1-1	TGCGCCAGCAGCCAAGATCTCTCGAACACTGAAGCTTTCTTT	CASSQDLSNTEAFF
TRBV4-1	.	.	TRBJ2-5	TGCGCCAGCGGATCCCGGGACGCGAAGGGGGCCCAGTACTTC	CASGSRDAKGAQYF
TRBV7-2	.	.	TRBJ1-2	TGTGCCAGCAGCCCCCGTTTAATGACCTACAGCGTTCTAGGTGGCTACACCTTC	CASSPRLMTYSVLGGYTF
TRBV7-2	.	.	TRBJ1-3	TGTGCCAGCAGCTTAGGTCAGGGAGGGAACACCATATATTTT	CASSLGQGGNTIYF
TRBV18	.	TRBD1	TRBJ1-4	TGTGCCAGCTCACGCACGACAGGGGCCCTCTCCAACAATGAAAAACTGTTTTTT	CASSRTTGALSNNEKLFF
TRBV5-1	.	.	TRBJ2-7	TGCGCCAGCAGCCAGACCCCGGGGAGCCACTACGAGCAGTACTTC	CASSQTPGSHYEQYF
TRBV9	once	TRBD1	TRBJ1-3	TGTGCCAGCAGCGTAGGAGGGACAGCCTCTGGAAACACCATATATTTT	CASSVGGTASGNTIYF
TRBV7-9	.	.	TRBJ1-5	TGTGCCAGCAGCCTAGGGCAGGGAGGGATTGGCAATCAGCCCCAGCATTTT	CASSLGQGGIGNQPQHF
TRBV7-2	.	.	TRBJ2-6	TGTGCCAGCAGCTTATGGAGCAGGGTTAAGCTCGGGGCCAACGTCCTGACTTTC	CASSLWSRVKLGANVLTF
TRBV7-3	once	TRBD1	TRBJ1-2	TGTGCCAGCAGCCCCAGAGGGACAGGGGGTAACTATGGCTACACCTTC	CASSPRGTGGNYGYTF
TRBV29-1	.	.	TRBJ2-1	TGCAGCGTTGGGACCCAAAGTTACAATGAGCAGTTCTTC	CSVGTQSYNEQFF
TRBV6-6	.	.	TRBJ2-1	TGTGCCAGCAGCCCGGCAGGGCCACAATTCAATGAGCAGTTCTTC	CASSPAGPQFNEQFF